This T cell receptor beta chain was captured by sequencing in a study of blood T cell repertoires in COVID-19. Across the whole study: Acute and convalescent COVID-19 samples came from the United States, Italy and Spain. The analysed material was cDNA or gDNA that came from T cells, B-cell-depleted T cells, or PBMCs.

This CDR3 spans 16 amino acids. The trim removed 5 bases at V and 3 bases at J, leaving 8 bases unmatched. Looked up from germline, CDR1 is SGHTA and CDR2 is FQGNSA. In the original analysis: Estimated nucleated cell counts came from reference gene primer amplification. Libraries were prepared by immunoSEQ multiplex PCR; TCRdb keeps only in-frame clonotypes and omits some of them. Clone size and the V and J calls come from that table; the DNA yielded D and trimming. The sample has about 190,000 clones; approximately 90% are singletons. The chain recombines TRBV7-2 with TRBJ1-5; 9 positions match TRBD1. The source is a human donor in a cohort sampled during active COVID-19. Sequenced sample: peripheral blood. CDR3 DNA: TGTGCCAGCAGCCCCGGACAGGGGCCTTACAATCAGCCCCAGCATTTT. It yields the protein CASSPGQGPYNQPQHF.